This TCR beta chain originates from a study of cytomegalovirus exposure and HLA in healthy donors. Generated by immunoSEQ multiplex PCR, the TCRdb table keeps only in-frame clones and is missing some. The table has under 400,000 clones, roughly 89% seen once. V lost 5 bases to trimming and J lost 4 bases, with 9 bases between them. Germline V lookup: CDR1 SGHTA, CDR2 FQGNSA. This CDR3 contains 12 residues. The sequenced sample consisted of PBMCs. The source of this sequence is a woman aged 18-29 years in good health and CMV-seronegative. V is TRBV7-2 and J is TRBJ2-7; D is uncertain. DNA of the CDR3: TGTGCCAGCAGCCCCGGTCGTTACGAGCAGTACTTC. It specifies CASSPGRYEQYF. The full variable domain, rest sourced from reference TRBV7-2 and TRBJ2-7, is GAGVSQSPSNKVTEKGKDVELRCDPISGHTALYWYRQSLGQGLEFLIYFQGNSAPDKSGLPSDRFSAERTGGSVSTLTIQRTQQEDSAVYLCASSPGRYEQYFGPGTRLTVT.